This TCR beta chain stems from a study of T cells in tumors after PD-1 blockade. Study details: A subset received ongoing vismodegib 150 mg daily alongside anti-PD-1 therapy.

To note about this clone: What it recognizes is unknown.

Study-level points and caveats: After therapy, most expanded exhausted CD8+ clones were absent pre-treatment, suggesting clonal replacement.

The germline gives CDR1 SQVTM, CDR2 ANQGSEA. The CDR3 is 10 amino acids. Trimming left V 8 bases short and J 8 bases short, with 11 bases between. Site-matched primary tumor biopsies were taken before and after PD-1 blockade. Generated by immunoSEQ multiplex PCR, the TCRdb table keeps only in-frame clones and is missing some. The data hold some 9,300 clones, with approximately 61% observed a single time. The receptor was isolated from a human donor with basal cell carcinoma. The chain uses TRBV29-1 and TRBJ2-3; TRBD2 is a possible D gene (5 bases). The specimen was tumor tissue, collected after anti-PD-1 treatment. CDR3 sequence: CSLHRGTQYF. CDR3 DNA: TGCAGCCTCCACCGGGGTACGCAGTATTTT.